These 29 T cell receptor beta chains were sequenced from one sample in a study of blood T cell repertoires in COVID-19. Sequencing was performed with immunoSEQ multiplex PCR; in TCRdb, only in-frame clones are kept and a portion is missing. The table shows about 320,000 clones, with more than 70% occurring only once. The sequenced sample was peripheral blood. The receptors derive from a woman aged 45-59 years with acute or convalescent COVID-19.

V usage is TRBV12-5 and J usage is TRBJ1-5, with D hard to call. Looked up from germline, CDR1 is LGHNT and CDR2 is FRNRAP. V lost 3 bases, J lost 9 bases, and 15 bases lay in between. This CDR3 has 14 amino acids. CDR3 nucleotide sequence: TGTGCTAGTGGTTTTCTATCCACAGAGCCGCCCCAGCATTTT. This codes for CASGFLSTEPPQHF.

J is TRBJ1-2 and V is TRBV25-1, with 7 bases identical to TRBD1. Germline values: CDR1 MGHDK, CDR2 SYGVNS. This CDR3 is built from 14 residues. Losses at the gene ends were 6 bases for V and 3 bases for J; bases not matched to a gene: 7. The chain's CDR3 is CASRPPGQHYGYTF. CDR3 DNA: TGTGCCAGCAGGCCCCCGGGACAGCACTATGGCTACACCTTC.

This chain uses TRBV6-6 with TRBJ2-7; 9 nucleotides agree with TRBD2. With 6 bases clipped from V and 0 bases from J, the junction kept 6 bases outside the gene matches. CDR3 size: 15 residues. The germline V gene encodes CDR1 MNHNY and CDR2 SVGAGI (reference sequence). The CDR3 DNA is TGTGCCAGCAGCCCCCTAGCGGGGAACTCCTACGAGCAGTACGTC. It specifies CASSPLAGNSYEQYV.

The rearrangement joins TRBV12-3 or TRBV12-4 to TRBJ1-1; possibly TRBD1 for D (5 bases). V lost 3 bases, J lost 6 bases, and 8 bases lay in between. The CDR3 spans 12 residues. The CDR3 sequence is CASSFEGAEAFF. DNA for the CDR3: TGTGCCAGCAGTTTCGAAGGGGCTGAAGCTTTCTTT.

The chain links TRBV5-4 to TRBJ2-1, with 7 nucleotides matching TRBD1. Per the germline V gene, CDR1 is SGHNT and CDR2 is YYREEE (reference sequence). The CDR3 extends over 15 amino acids. The V and J ends lost 4 bases and 8 bases, in that order; junction bases with no gene match: 12. The CDR3 reads CASSIGGALRDEQFF. The CDR3 bases are TGTGCCAGCAGCATAGGGGGCGCCCTTCGAGATGAGCAGTTCTTC.

The chain recombines TRBV7-3 with TRBJ2-7; D may be TRBD2 (6 bases). Germline V gene data show CDR1 as SGHTA and CDR2 as FQGTGA. The CDR3 is made up of 14 amino acids. The V and J ends lost 1 base and 2 bases respectively, with 9 bases between them. In DNA, the CDR3 is TGTGCCAGCAGCTTAAGGGGCGGGACCTACGAGCAGTACTTC. This sequence encodes CASSLRGGTYEQYF.

The chain combines TRBV18 with TRBJ2-7; a weak D match, TRBD2 (6 bases). Germline V gene lookup returns CDR1 KGHSH and CDR2 LQKENI. Trimming took 2 bases from V and 7 from J, leaving 21 bases between them. The CDR3 totals 16 residues. In nucleotides, the CDR3 is TGTGCCAGCTCACCAACCCAGACTTACGGGAGCGGTGAGCAGTACTTC. It specifies CASSPTQTYGSGEQYF.

The CDR3 region is CASSLGTSVGTGELFF. DNA of the CDR3: TGCGCCAGCAGCTTGGGAACTAGCGTGGGAACCGGGGAGCTGTTTTTT. V is TRBV5-1 and J is TRBJ2-2, with 7 bases that match TRBD2. Germline V gene data show CDR1 as SGHRS and CDR2 as YFSETQ. The CDR3 runs to 16 residues. After removal of 0 bases from V and 5 bases from J, the junction contained 7 bases not matched to a gene.

To note about this clone: The sample has other DNA sequences that encode this CDR3 too. The CDR3 bases are TGTGCCAGCAGTTTTGGGAGAGAGACCCAGTACTTC. Protein product: CASSFGRETQYF. This chain joins TRBV12-3 or TRBV12-4 and TRBJ2-5; possibly TRBD2 for D (5 bases). The V and J ends lost 3 bases and 4 bases respectively, with 6 bases between them. The CDR3 is 12 amino acids.

The rearrangement joins TRBV5-1 to TRBJ2-3; 9 nucleotides align to TRBD2. CDR1 SGHRS and CDR2 YFSETQ come from the germline V gene. Trimming at V came to 2 bases and at J to 4 bases, leaving 5 bases not matched to a gene. There are 15 residues in the CDR3. Here the CDR3 DNA reads TGCGCCAGCAGCTTCGGCGGGGGGGCTTCAGATACGCAGTATTTT. Its protein product is CASSFGGGASDTQYF. Supplemented by reference TRBV5-1 and TRBJ2-3, the full variable domain reads KAGVTQTPRYLIKTRGQQVTLSCSPISGHRSVSWYQQTPGQGLQFLFEYFSETQRNKGNFPGRFSGRQFSNSRSEMNVSTLELGDSALYLCASSFGGGASDTQYFGPGTRLTVL.

V and J are TRBV2 and TRBJ1-3; 7 positions match TRBD1. CDR3 size: 14 residues. Germline V lookup: CDR1 SNHLY, CDR2 FYNNEI. V dropped 6 bases and J dropped 2; count of bases not matched to a gene: 4. The CDR3 is CASRGTAAGNTIYF. DNA of the CDR3: TGTGCCAGCAGAGGGACAGCAGCTGGAAACACCATATATTTT.

The J gene is TRBJ1-2, the V gene TRBV18; D might be TRBD1 (6 bases). Per the germline V gene, CDR1 is KGHSH and CDR2 is LQKENI. V was shortened by 0 bases and J by 0 bases, with 11 bases between the two germline ends. The CDR3 runs to 16 residues. The CDR3 region has the DNA TGTGCCAGCTCACCACCAACAGGGCAAACTAACTATGGCTACACCTTC. Amino acid sequence: CASSPPTGQTNYGYTF.

This clone appeared a single time. The chain carries TRBV4-3 and TRBJ1-5; D uncertain. Trimming shortened V by 0 bases and J by 7 bases, and 7 bases separated the two germline ends. The CDR3 totals 13 residues. Germline CDR1 and CDR2: LGHNA and YSLEER. CDR3 coding DNA: TGCGCCAGCAGCCAAGATTTATCCCAGCCCCAGCATTTT. It specifies CASSQDLSQPQHF.

The chain joins TRBV9 to TRBJ2-7, with 9 bases aligning to TRBD2. The CDR3 spans 15 residues. J lost 5 bases, V lost 4 bases, and 10 bases had no gene match. Germline assignment: CDR1 SGDLS and CDR2 YYNGEE. DNA of the CDR3: TGTGCCAGCAGCCCCCTCGGACTAGCGCGAAACGAGCAGTACTTC. Translating gives CASSPLGLARNEQYF.

This chain joins TRBV9 and TRBJ2-7; TRBD2 is a possible D gene (5 bases). The CDR3 consists of 14 residues. Trimming cost V 0 bases and J 0 bases, with 7 bases left between them. Per the germline V gene, CDR1 is SGDLS and CDR2 is YYNGEE. CDR3 loop: CASSVARVSYEQYF. Here the CDR3 DNA reads TGTGCCAGCAGCGTAGCGCGGGTCTCCTACGAGCAGTACTTC.

This rearrangement joins TRBV7-9 to TRBJ2-7; D is unresolved. There are 12 residues in the CDR3. V was shortened by 8 bases and J by 4 bases, with 12 bases between the two germline ends. Germline CDR1 and CDR2: SEHNR and FQNEAQ (reference sequence). The CDR3 sequence: CASGEGPYEQYF. CDR3 coding DNA: TGTGCCAGCGGAGAAGGCCCTTACGAGCAGTACTTC.

This clone has only a few counts. The rearrangement links TRBV7-8 to TRBJ1-5, with 10 bases that match TRBD1. The CDR3 has 16 amino acids. With 7 bases clipped from V and 1 base from J, the junction kept 7 bases outside the gene matches. CDR1 is SGHVS, CDR2 FQNEAQ, per germline. This CDR3 reads CASTKTGGNSNQPQHF. The CDR3 DNA is TGTGCCAGCACCAAGACAGGGGGCAACAGCAATCAGCCCCAGCATTTT.

The chain couples TRBV10-3 to TRBJ1-1; tentatively, D is TRBD1 (6 bases). Looked up from germline, CDR1 is ENHRY and CDR2 is SYGVKD. Trimming pared 11 bases from V and 0 bases from J, leaving 16 bases between. The CDR3 is 14 amino acids. The CDR3 here is CAASSGTMNTEAFF. CDR3 bases: TGTGCCGCCAGTTCCGGGACAATGAACACTGAAGCTTTCTTT.

The gene calls are TRBV6-1 and TRBJ2-3; TRBD2 matches 8 bases. The V gene's germline CDR1 is MNHNS and CDR2 SASEGT. CDR3 size: 16 residues. Trimming at V came to 2 bases and at J to 1 base, leaving 5 bases not matched to a gene. This CDR3 reads CASSEMVSGGTDTQYF. CDR3 bases: TGTGCCAGCAGTGAAATGGTTAGCGGGGGCACAGATACGCAGTATTTT.

The chain recombines TRBV4-2 with TRBJ2-4, with D unresolved. The length of the CDR3 is 13 residues. V shed 0 bases and J shed 2 bases, with 2 bases lying between them. Germline CDR1 and CDR2: LGHNA and YNFKEQ. CDR3 DNA: TGTGCCAGCAGCCAAGACTCCAAAAACATTCAGTACTTC. It specifies CASSQDSKNIQYF.

V is TRBV19 and J is TRBJ1-2; 7 nucleotides line up with TRBD1. Germline assignment: CDR1 LNHDA and CDR2 SQIVND (reference sequence). Losses at the gene ends were 9 bases for V and 13 bases for J; bases not matched to a gene: 11. This CDR3 comprises 11 residues. CDR3 sequence: CASRQGWEGTF. The CDR3 region has the DNA TGTGCCAGCAGACAGGGCTGGGAAGGCACCTTC. Full variable domain (remainder filled in from reference TRBV19 and TRBJ1-2): DGGITQSPKYLFRKEGQNVTLSCEQNLNHDAMYWYRQDPGQGLRLIYYSQIVNDFQKGDIAEGYSVSREKKESFPLTVTSAQKNPTAFYLCASRQGWEGTFGSGTRLTVV.

The V and J genes are TRBV6-2 or TRBV6-3 and TRBJ2-2, with a tentative D call TRBD1 (6 bases). The CDR3 consists of 14 residues. V was shortened by 1 base and J by 3 bases, with 6 bases between the two germline ends. The germline gives CDR1 MNHEY, CDR2 SVGEGT. As DNA, the CDR3 is TGTGCCAGCAGTTACTGGGGGCACACCGGGGAGCTGTTTTTT. Protein: CASSYWGHTGELFF.

This clone was observed once. This chain connects TRBV27 to TRBJ2-3; D might be TRBD1 (6 bases). This CDR3 has 15 amino acids. CDR1 and CDR2 (germline): MNHEY, SMNVEV (reference sequence). V was cut by 7 bases and J by 4 bases, with 18 bases left in between. CDR3 residues: CASTSGQRMSDTQYF. The DNA for the CDR3 is TGTGCCAGCACCTCTGGACAGAGGATGTCAGATACGCAGTATTTT.

The chain recombines TRBV11-3 with TRBJ2-1, with 9 bases that match TRBD2. V lost 5 bases, J lost 7 bases, and 9 bases stayed unmatched. CDR1 is SGHNT, CDR2 YENEEA, per germline. The CDR3 is 15 residues long. The CDR3 DNA reads TGTGCCAGCAGCCAACCCGGGACTAGCATTAATGAGCAGTTCTTC. Its translation: CASSQPGTSINEQFF. Using reference TRBV11-3 and TRBJ2-1 for the parts outside the CDR3, the full variable domain is EAGVVQSPRYKIIEKKQPVAFWCNPISGHNTLYWYLQNLGQGPELLIRYENEEAVDDSQLPKDRFSAERLKGVDSTLKIQPAELGDSAVYLCASSQPGTSINEQFFGPGTRLTVL.

V and J are TRBV19 and TRBJ2-3, with D possibly TRBD2 on 5 matching bases. V was pared by 3 bases and J by 3 bases, with 10 bases between. Looked up from germline, CDR1 is LNHDA and CDR2 is SQIVND (reference sequence). The CDR3 has 14 residues. CDR3 sequence: CASSMREGTDTQYF. The CDR3 DNA sequence: TGTGCCAGTAGTATGAGAGAGGGAACAGATACGCAGTATTTT.

The rearrangement uses TRBV7-9 and TRBJ2-5; D is uncertain. The V end lost 5 bases, the J end lost 5 bases, and 15 bases lay between the germline ends. The CDR3 runs 14 residues. Germline V CDR1 and CDR2: SEHNR, FQNEAQ (reference sequence). The CDR3 sequence: CASSRVLVGETQYF. In nucleotides, the CDR3 is TGTGCCAGCAGCCGCGTCTTGGTGGGCGAGACCCAGTACTTC.

The V and J genes are TRBV11-3 and TRBJ2-1; 8 nucleotides agree with TRBD1. The CDR3 runs to 15 residues. With 5 bases clipped from V and 4 bases from J, the junction kept 7 bases outside the gene matches. In germline, CDR1 is SGHNT, CDR2 YENEEA. This chain's CDR3 is CASSITRGQYNEQFF. DNA for the CDR3: TGTGCCAGCAGCATAACCAGGGGGCAATACAATGAGCAGTTCTTC.

This chain joins TRBV12-5 and TRBJ1-4; maybe TRBD1 (6 bases). The CDR3 has 13 amino acids. Germline CDR1 and CDR2: LGHNT and FRNRAP. V lost 6 bases and J lost 7, with 12 bases in between. CDR3 nucleotide sequence: TGTGCTAGTGGGAGGGGGACGGGTGAAAAACTGTTTTTT. Translated, it gives CASGRGTGEKLFF.

The genes are TRBV19 and TRBJ2-7; D possibly corresponds to TRBD1 (6 bases). CDR3 size: 14 residues. CDR1 and CDR2 from the germline V gene are LNHDA and SQIVND (reference sequence). The V gene lost 5 bases and the J gene lost 4 bases, with 15 bases spanning the gap. CDR3 nucleotides: TGTGCCAGTAGTTTCGGGACACTACATTACGAGCAGTACTTC. This encodes CASSFGTLHYEQYF.